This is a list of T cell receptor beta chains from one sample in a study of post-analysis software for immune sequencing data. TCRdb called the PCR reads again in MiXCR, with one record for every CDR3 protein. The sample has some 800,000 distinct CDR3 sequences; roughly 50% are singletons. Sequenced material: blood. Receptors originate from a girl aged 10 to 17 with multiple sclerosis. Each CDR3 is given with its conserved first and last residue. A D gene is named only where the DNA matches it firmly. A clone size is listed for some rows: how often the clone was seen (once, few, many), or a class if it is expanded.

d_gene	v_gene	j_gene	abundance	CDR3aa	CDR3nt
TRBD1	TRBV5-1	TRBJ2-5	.	CASSWGTDQETQYF	TGCGCCAGCAGCTGGGGGACAGACCAAGAGACCCAGTACTTC
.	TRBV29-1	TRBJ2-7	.	CSARLGNREQYF	TGCAGCGCCCGACTAGGGAACCGCGAGCAGTACTTC
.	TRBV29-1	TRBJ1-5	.	CSVAQHSNQPQHF	TGCAGCGTGGCCCAACATAGCAATCAGCCCCAGCATTTT
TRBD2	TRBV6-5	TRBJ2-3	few	CASSYGRGADTQYF	TGTGCCAGCAGTTACGGGCGGGGGGCAGATACGCAGTATTTT
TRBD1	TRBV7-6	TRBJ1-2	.	CASSLGGTGGYGHTF	TGTGCCAGCAGCTTGGGAGGGACAGGGGGCTATGGCCACACCTTC
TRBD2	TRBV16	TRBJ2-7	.	CASSQSSLAAYEQYF	TGTGCCAGCAGCCAATCGAGTCTAGCGGCTTACGAGCAGTACTTC
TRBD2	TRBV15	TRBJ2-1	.	CATSTGRIDEQFF	TGTGCCACCAGCACCGGGAGGATTGATGAGCAGTTCTTC
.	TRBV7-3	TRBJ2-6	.	CASSPNLSGESGANVLTF	TGTGCCAGCAGCCCAAACCTTTCGGGGGAATCTGGGGCCAACGTCCTGACTTTC
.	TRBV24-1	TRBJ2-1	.	CATREGPSNEQFF	TGTGCCACCAGGGAGGGCCCCTCGAATGAGCAGTTCTTC
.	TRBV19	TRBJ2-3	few	CASSMSASSTDTQYF	TGTGCCAGTAGTATGTCGGCTAGCAGCACAGATACGCAGTATTTT
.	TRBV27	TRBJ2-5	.	CASSSLSATQETQYF	TGTGCCAGCAGTTCCCTATCGGCCACTCAAGAGACCCAGTACTTC
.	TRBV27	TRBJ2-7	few	CASSHAGSEQYF	TGTGCCAGCAGCCACGCGGGAAGCGAGCAGTACTTC
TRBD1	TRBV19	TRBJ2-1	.	CASSPSPGQGLNEQFF	TGTGCCAGTAGTCCCTCACCGGGACAGGGTCTTAATGAGCAGTTCTTC
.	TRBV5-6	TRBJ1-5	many	CASSLRGDQPQHF	TGTGCCAGCAGCTTGCGGGGGGATCAGCCCCAGCATTTT
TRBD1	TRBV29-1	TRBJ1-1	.	CSVRTGASIRSTEAFF	TGCAGCGTCCGGACAGGGGCGTCTATTAGGTCCACTGAAGCTTTCTTT
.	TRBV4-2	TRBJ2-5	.	CASSQEEDNQETQYF	TGTGCCAGCAGCCAAGAAGAAGATAATCAAGAGACCCAGTACTTC
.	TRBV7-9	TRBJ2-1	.	CASSLAGLRKNEQFF	TGTGCCAGCAGCTTAGCGGGCTTACGGAAGAATGAGCAGTTCTTC
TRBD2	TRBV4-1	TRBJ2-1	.	CASSQDLLAGEAPYNEQFF	TGCGCCAGCAGCCAAGATTTACTAGCGGGAGAGGCGCCCTACAATGAGCAGTTCTTC
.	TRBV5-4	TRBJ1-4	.	CASSLRGEPNEKLFF	TGTGCCAGCAGCCTTCGAGGGGAACCAAATGAAAAACTGTTTTTT
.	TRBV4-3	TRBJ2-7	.	CTSSPDPVSSEQYF	TGCACCAGCAGCCCTGACCCAGTCTCCTCCGAGCAGTACTTC
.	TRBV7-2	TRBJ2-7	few	CASRRSHEQYF	TGTGCCAGCCGCAGGAGCCACGAGCAGTACTTC
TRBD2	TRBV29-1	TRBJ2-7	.	CSVVGAGLYEQYF	TGCAGCGTTGTGGGAGCGGGACTCTACGAGCAGTACTTC
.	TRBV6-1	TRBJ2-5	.	CASSGLYGETQYF	TGTGCCAGCAGTGGGCTATACGGGGAGACCCAGTACTTC
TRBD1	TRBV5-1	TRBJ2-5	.	CASSLLGQPQETQYF	TGCGCCAGCAGCTTACTGGGACAGCCTCAAGAGACCCAGTACTTC
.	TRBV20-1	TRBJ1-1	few	CSARLWNTEAFF	TGCAGTGCTAGACTTTGGAACACTGAAGCTTTCTTT
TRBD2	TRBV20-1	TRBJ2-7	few	CSARGGGLFYEQYF	TGCAGTGCTAGAGGGGGAGGGCTATTTTACGAGCAGTACTTC
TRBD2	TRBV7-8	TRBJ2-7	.	CASSRPGGAYEQYF	TGTGCCAGCAGCCGTCCCGGGGGGGCCTACGAGCAGTACTTC
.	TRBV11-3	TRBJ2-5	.	CASSKSGTQETQYF	TGTGCCAGCAGCAAAAGTGGGACCCAAGAGACCCAGTACTTC
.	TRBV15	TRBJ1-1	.	CATSRGRNVFLNTEAFF	TGTGCCACCAGCAGAGGCAGGAACGTCTTCTTGAACACTGAAGCTTTCTTT
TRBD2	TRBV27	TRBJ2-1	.	CASKGLAGGYEQFF	TGTGCCAGCAAAGGACTAGCGGGAGGATACGAGCAGTTCTTC
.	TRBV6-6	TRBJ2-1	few	CASTATRVGHEQFF	TGTGCCAGCACCGCCACGCGGGTCGGCCATGAGCAGTTCTTC
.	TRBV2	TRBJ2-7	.	CASSGPRGGEISYEQYF	TGTGCCAGCAGTGGCCCTCGAGGAGGCGAGATTAGCTACGAGCAGTACTTC
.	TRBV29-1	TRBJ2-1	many	CSVDGWFF	TGCAGCGTTGATGGGTGGTTCTTC
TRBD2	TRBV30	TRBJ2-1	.	CAWSVSGLALFF	TGTGCCTGGAGTGTTTCTGGACTAGCGCTGTTCTTC
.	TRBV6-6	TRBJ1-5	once	CASGEMRLGSNQPQHF	TGTGCCAGCGGGGAAATGAGGTTGGGAAGCAATCAGCCCCAGCATTTT
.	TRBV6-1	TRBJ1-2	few	CASSEALAGRIYGYTF	TGTGCCAGCAGTGAAGCGCTAGCCGGCAGAATCTATGGCTACACCTTC
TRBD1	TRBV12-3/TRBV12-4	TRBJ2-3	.	CASSLLSRGDTQYF	TGTGCCAGCAGTTTGCTAAGCAGGGGGGATACGCAGTATTTT
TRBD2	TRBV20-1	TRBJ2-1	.	CSAPARAGEFF	TGCAGTGCCCCCGCCAGAGCGGGAGAGTTCTTC
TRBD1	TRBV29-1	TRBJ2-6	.	CSAGGSGANVLTF	TGCAGCGCAGGGGGCTCAGGGGCCAACGTCCTGACTTTC
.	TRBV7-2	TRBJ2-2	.	CASSLVSPPNGELFF	TGTGCCAGCAGCTTAGTATCCCCCCCCAACGGGGAGCTGTTTTTT
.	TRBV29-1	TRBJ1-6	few	CSARVTYNSPPHF	TGCAGCGCGAGGGTCACCTATAATTCACCCCCCCACTTT
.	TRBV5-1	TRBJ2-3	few	CASSLLWGGEDTQYF	TGCGCCAGCAGCTTGCTGTGGGGAGGAGAGGATACGCAGTATTTT
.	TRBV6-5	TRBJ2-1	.	CASSYSVRNEQFF	TGTGCCAGCAGTTACTCGGTCCGCAATGAGCAGTTCTTC
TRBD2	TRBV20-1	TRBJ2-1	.	CSARQNQREGPYNEQFF	TGCAGTGCTAGACAGAACCAGCGGGAGGGCCCATACAATGAGCAGTTCTTC
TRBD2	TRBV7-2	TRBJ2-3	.	CASSLGGTRADTQYF	TGTGCCAGCAGCTTAGGGGGGACTAGGGCAGATACGCAGTATTTT
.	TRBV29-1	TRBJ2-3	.	CSMMIRSTQYF	TGCAGCATGATGATCAGAAGTACGCAGTATTTT
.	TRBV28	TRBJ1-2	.	CASSTGIGYTF	TGTGCCAGCAGTACAGGGATAGGCTACACCTTC
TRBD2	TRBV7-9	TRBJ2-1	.	CASSGYGGSYNEQFF	TGTGCCAGCAGCGGCTACGGGGGGTCCTACAATGAGCAGTTCTTC
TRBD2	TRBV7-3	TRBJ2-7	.	CASRTGASGSKTYEQYF	TGTGCCAGCCGCACGGGGGCTAGCGGGTCTAAAACCTACGAGCAGTACTTC
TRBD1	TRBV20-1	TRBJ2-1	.	CSARETGKESIEQFF	TGCAGTGCTAGAGAGACAGGGAAAGAGTCGATTGAGCAGTTCTTC
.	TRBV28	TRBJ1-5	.	CASSLDQGRGQPQHF	TGTGCCAGCAGCCTGGACCAAGGGAGAGGGCAGCCCCAGCATTTT
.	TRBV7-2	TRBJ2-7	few	CASRGFAERSYEQYF	TGTGCCAGCCGGGGATTCGCGGAAAGGTCCTACGAGCAGTACTTC
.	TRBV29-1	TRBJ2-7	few	CSVDGQGGTYEQYF	TGCAGCGTTGATGGGCAGGGCGGTACCTACGAGCAGTACTTC
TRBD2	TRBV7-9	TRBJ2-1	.	CASSLTSGRLYNEQFF	TGTGCCAGCAGCCTGACTAGCGGGAGGCTCTACAATGAGCAGTTCTTC
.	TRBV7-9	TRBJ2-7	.	CAISLYEGPYEQYF	TGTGCCATCAGCTTGTACGAGGGGCCCTACGAGCAGTACTTC
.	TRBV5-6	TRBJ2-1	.	CASSLIEGLEYNEQFF	TGTGCCAGCAGCCTGATCGAGGGCCTAGAATACAATGAGCAGTTCTTC
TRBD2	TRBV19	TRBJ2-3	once	CASSDGRAADTQYF	TGTGCCAGTAGTGACGGGAGGGCCGCAGATACGCAGTATTTT
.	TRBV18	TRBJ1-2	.	CASSPPFLYGYTF	TGTGCCAGCTCACCACCGTTCCTCTATGGCTACACCTTC
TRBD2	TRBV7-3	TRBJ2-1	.	CASSSPGTSGRASYNEQFF	TGTGCCAGCAGCTCACCCGGGACTAGCGGGAGGGCGTCCTACAATGAGCAGTTCTTC